This T cell receptor (beta chain) was recorded in a study of blood T cell repertoires in COVID-19. Whole-study context: In each case, the material was cDNA or gDNA derived from T cells, B-cell-depleted T cells, or PBMCs.

The germline V gene encodes CDR1 LGHDT and CDR2 YNNKEL (reference sequence). CDR3 length: 15 amino acids. V lost 0 bases to trimming and J lost 7 bases; unmatched junction nucleotides: 5. Assay used: immunoSEQ multiplex PCR; TCRdb lists only in-frame clones, some missing. The sample lists roughly 150,000 clones; almost 80% were seen once. The sample taken for sequencing was peripheral blood. This receptor was identified in a man aged 45-65 years with active or convalescent COVID-19. The chain has TRBV3-1 (or the pseudogene TRBV3-2) and TRBJ2-1; 8 bases agree with TRBD1. CDR3 nucleotides: TGTGCCAGCAGCCAAGACAGGGGGCTACATAATGAGCAGTTCTTC. This codes for CASSQDRGLHNEQFF.